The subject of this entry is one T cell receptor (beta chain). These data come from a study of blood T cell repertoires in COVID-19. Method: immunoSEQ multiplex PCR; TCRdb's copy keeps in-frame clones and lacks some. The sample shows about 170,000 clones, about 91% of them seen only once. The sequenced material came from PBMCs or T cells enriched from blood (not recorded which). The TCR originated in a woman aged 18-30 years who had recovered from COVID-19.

In DNA, the CDR3 is TGCGCCAGCAGCTTGGACAGGGTCCCAGATACGCAGTATTTT. It codes for CASSLDRVPDTQYF. V usage is TRBV5-1 and J usage is TRBJ2-3, with a possible D match to TRBD1 (6 bases). The germline V gene encodes CDR1 SGHRS and CDR2 YFSETQ. The CDR3 sequence is 14 residues long. V lost 0 bases, J lost 4 bases, and 9 bases lay in between.